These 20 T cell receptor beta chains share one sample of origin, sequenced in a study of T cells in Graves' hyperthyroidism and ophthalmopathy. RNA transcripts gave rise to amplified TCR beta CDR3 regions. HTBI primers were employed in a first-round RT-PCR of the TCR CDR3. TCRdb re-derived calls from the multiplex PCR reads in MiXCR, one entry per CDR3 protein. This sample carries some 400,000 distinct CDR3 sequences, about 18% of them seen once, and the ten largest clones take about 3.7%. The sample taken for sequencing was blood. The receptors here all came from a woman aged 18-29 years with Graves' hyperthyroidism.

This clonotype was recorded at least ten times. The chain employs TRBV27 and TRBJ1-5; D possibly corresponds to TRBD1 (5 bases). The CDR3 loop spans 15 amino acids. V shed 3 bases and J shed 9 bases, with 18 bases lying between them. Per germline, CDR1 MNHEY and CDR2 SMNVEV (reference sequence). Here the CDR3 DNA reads TGTGCCAGCAGTTTCATCCGGGACGCGCTGCGGCCCCAGCATTTT. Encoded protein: CASSFIRDALRPQHF.

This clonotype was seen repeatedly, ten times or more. The CDR3 DNA follows: TGTGCCAGCAGCCCTGACACAAGCTCTGGAAACACCATATATTTT. Protein: CASSPDTSSGNTIYF. V usage is TRBV7-2 and J usage is TRBJ1-3; D not resolved. This CDR3 is 15 amino acids long. The germline V gene encodes CDR1 SGHTA and CDR2 FQGNSA. Trimming stripped 5 bases from V and 0 bases from J, with 11 bases between.

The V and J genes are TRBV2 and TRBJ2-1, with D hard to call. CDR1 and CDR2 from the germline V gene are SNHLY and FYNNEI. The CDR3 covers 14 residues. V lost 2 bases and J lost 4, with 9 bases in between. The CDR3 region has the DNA TGTGCCAGCAGTGAACAGACGACGTACAATGAGCAGTTCTTC. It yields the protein CASSEQTTYNEQFF. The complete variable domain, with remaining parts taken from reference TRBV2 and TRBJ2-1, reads EPEVTQTPSHQVTQMGQEVILRCVPISNHLYFYWYRQILGQKVEFLVSFYNNEISEKSEIFDDQFSVERPDGSNFTLKIRSTKLEDSAMYFCASSEQTTYNEQFFGPGTRLTVL.

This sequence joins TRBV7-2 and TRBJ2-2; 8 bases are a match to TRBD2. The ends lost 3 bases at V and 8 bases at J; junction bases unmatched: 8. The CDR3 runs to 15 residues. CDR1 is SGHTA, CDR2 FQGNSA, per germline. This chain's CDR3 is CASSLKAGAGGELFF. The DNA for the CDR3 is TGTGCCAGCAGCTTGAAAGCGGGAGCGGGAGGGGAGCTGTTTTTT.

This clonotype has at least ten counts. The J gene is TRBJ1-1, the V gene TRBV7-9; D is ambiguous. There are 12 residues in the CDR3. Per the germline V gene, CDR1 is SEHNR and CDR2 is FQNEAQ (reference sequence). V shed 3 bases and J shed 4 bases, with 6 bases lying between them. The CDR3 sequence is CASSLRVTEAFF. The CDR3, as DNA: TGTGCCAGCAGCTTGAGGGTCACTGAAGCTTTCTTT.

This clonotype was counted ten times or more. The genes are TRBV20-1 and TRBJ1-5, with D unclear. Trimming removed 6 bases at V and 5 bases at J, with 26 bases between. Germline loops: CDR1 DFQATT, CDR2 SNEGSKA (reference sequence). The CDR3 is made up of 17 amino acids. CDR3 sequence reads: CSASWWRERLVDQPQHF. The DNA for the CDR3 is TGCAGTGCCTCGTGGTGGAGGGAAAGGCTTGTGGATCAGCCCCAGCATTTT.

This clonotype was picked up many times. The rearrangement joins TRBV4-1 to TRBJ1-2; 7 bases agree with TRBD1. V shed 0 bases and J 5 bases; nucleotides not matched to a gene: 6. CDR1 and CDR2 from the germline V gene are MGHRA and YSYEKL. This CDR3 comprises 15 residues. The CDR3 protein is CASSQDPTGIYGYTF. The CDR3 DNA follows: TGCGCCAGCAGCCAAGATCCGACAGGGATTTATGGCTACACCTTC.

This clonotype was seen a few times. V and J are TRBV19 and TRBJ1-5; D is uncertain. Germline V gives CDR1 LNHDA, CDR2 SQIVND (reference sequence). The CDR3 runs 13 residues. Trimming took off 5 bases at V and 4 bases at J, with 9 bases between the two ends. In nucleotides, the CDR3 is TGTGCCAGTAGTTCGACGGATAATCAGCCCCAGCATTTT. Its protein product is CASSSTDNQPQHF. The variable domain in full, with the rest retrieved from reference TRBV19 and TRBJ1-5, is DGGITQSPKYLFRKEGQNVTLSCEQNLNHDAMYWYRQDPGQGLRLIYYSQIVNDFQKGDIAEGYSVSREKKESFPLTVTSAQKNPTAFYLCASSSTDNQPQHFGDGTRLSIL.

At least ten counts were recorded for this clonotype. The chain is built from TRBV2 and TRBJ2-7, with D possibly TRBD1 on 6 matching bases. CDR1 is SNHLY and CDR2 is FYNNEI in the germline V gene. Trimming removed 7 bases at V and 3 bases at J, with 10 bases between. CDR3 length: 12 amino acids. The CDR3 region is CASTGQFYEQYF. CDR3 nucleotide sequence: TGTGCCAGCACCGGACAGTTCTACGAGCAGTACTTC.

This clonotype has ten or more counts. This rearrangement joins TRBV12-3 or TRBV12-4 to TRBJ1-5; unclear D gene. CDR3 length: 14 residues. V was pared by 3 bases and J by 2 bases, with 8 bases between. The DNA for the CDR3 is TGTGCCAGCAGTTTGGATTGGGGCAATCAGCCCCAGCATTTT. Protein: CASSLDWGNQPQHF.

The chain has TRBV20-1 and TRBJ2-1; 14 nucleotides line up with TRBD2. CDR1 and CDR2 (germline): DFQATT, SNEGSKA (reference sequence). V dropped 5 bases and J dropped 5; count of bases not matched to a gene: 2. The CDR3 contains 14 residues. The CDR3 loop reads CSAGLAGGNNEQFF. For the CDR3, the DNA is TGCAGTGCTGGACTAGCGGGGGGTAACAATGAGCAGTTCTTC.

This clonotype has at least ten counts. CDR3 residues: CSARDLEGPYEQYF. CDR3 sequence (DNA): TGCAGTGCTAGAGATCTGGAAGGGCCCTACGAGCAGTACTTC. V is TRBV20-1 and J is TRBJ2-7, with D unclear. The CDR3 has 14 residues. The V end lost 0 bases, the J end lost 2 bases, and 11 bases lay between the germline ends. The germline gives CDR1 DFQATT, CDR2 SNEGSKA (reference sequence).

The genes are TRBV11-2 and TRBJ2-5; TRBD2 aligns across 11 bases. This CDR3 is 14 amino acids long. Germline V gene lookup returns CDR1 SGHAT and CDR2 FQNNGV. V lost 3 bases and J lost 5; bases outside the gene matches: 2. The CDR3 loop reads CASSFIAGGETQYF. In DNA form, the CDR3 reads TGTGCCAGCAGCTTTATAGCGGGAGGGGAGACCCAGTACTTC.

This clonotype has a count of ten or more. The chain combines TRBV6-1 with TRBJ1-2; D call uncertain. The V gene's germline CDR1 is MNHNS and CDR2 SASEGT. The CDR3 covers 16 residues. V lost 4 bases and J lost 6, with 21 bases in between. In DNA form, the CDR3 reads TGTGCCAGCAGTGGCGGGAGCCTGCCAAGAATGGATGGCTACACCTTC. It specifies CASSGGSLPRMDGYTF.

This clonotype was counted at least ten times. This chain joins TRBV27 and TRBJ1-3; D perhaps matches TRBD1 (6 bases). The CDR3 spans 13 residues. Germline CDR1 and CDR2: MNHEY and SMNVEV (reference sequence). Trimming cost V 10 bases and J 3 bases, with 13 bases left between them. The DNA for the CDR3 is TGTGCCACCAGCACAGGGTTTGGAAACACCATATATTTT. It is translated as CATSTGFGNTIYF.

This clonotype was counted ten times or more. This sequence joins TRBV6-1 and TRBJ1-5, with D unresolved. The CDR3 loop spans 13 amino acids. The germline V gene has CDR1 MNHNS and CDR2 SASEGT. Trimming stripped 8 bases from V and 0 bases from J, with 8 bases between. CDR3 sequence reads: CASCIDSNQPQHF. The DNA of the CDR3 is TGTGCCAGCTGCATCGATAGCAATCAGCCCCAGCATTTT.

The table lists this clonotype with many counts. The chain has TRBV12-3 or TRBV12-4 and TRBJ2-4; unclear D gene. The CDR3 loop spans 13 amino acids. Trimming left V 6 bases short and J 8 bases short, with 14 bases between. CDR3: CASSGPVVYIQYF. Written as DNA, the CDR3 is TGTGCCAGCAGCGGACCGGTGGTGTACATTCAGTACTTC.

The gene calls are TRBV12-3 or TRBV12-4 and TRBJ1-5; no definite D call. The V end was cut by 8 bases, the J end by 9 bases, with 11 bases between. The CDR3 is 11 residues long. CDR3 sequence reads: CASGAFPPQHF. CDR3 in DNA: TGTGCCAGCGGTGCTTTTCCGCCCCAGCATTTT.

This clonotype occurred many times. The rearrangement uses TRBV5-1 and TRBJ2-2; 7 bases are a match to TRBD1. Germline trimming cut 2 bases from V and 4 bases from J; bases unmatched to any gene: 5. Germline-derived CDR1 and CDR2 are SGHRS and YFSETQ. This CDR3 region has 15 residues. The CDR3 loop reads CASSFIQGVTGELFF. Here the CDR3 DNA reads TGCGCCAGCAGCTTTATCCAGGGGGTCACCGGGGAGCTGTTTTTT.

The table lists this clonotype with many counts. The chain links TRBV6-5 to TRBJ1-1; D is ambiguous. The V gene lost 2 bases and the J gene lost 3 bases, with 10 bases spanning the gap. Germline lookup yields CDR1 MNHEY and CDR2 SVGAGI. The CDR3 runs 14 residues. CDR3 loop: CASSYNAADTEAFF. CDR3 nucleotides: TGTGCCAGCAGTTACAACGCGGCGGACACTGAAGCTTTCTTT.